Listed here are 13 T cell receptor beta chains from one sample, sequenced in a study of CXCR3-negative and CXCR3-positive naive CD8 T cells. Broader study findings: CXCR3-expressing naive cells carried TRB CDR3s more hydrophobic than those of CXCR3-negative naive cells.

The antigens of these receptors remain unknown. The libraries of TRB cDNA were constructed through 5' RACE using UMI labels. TCRdb re-called the 5' RACE reads; every CDR3 protein appears as one record, without DNA. Here the sample table reports around 63,000 distinct CDR3 sequences. Sequenced input: naive CXCR3+ CD8+ T cells from blood. Sample subset: CD45RO-CCR7+CD27+CD95- naive CD8+ T cells expressing CXCR3 (TNR3+). Source of these receptors: a human donor in good health. Some clones in this sample may be carry-over from other donors' samples.

This CDR3 is CSVEAGDAQETQYF. This chain connects TRBV29-1 to TRBJ2-5. Germline values: CDR1 SQVTM, CDR2 ANQGSEA. The CDR3 totals 14 residues.

The genes are TRBV3-1 and TRBJ2-7; TCRdb designates TRBD1, a call that cannot be tested without DNA. Germline CDR1 is LGHDT and CDR2 is YNNKEL (reference sequence). This CDR3 is built from 14 residues. This chain's CDR3 is CASSQAGQGGEQYF.

This sequence joins TRBV29-1 and TRBJ2-7; lacking DNA, the TRBD1 call made by TCRdb goes unchecked. CDR1 is SQVTM and CDR2 is ANQGSEA in the germline V gene. CDR3 length equals 13 residues. CDR3 region: CSVLGQGKYEQYF.

The CDR3 sequence is CASSQDRQQGWEQYF. The chain is built from TRBV14 and TRBJ2-7; absent DNA, TCRdb's TRBD1 call cannot be checked. Germline V gene sequence: CDR1 SGHDN, CDR2 FVKESK. The CDR3 is made up of 15 amino acids.

This sequence joins TRBV6-5 and TRBJ2-1. Germline V gene data show CDR1 as MNHEY and CDR2 as SVGAGI. The CDR3 spans 13 residues. The CDR3: CASSPDLYNEQFF.

This chain uses TRBV6-5 with TRBJ2-1; TCRdb's assignment of TRBD1 cannot be checked, as there is no DNA. Germline CDR1 is MNHEY and CDR2 is SVGAGI. The CDR3 has 13 amino acids. CDR3: CASSYREDNEQFF.

This chain joins TRBV7-9 and TRBJ1-1. CDR1 SEHNR and CDR2 FQNEAQ come from the germline V gene (reference sequence). The CDR3 contains 15 residues. The CDR3 spells CASSPLLGVGVEAFF.

The chain uses TRBV20-1 and TRBJ2-7; TCRdb's D gene call, TRBD2, goes unchecked for lack of DNA. The length of the CDR3 is 13 residues. In germline, CDR1 is DFQATT, CDR2 SNEGSKA (reference sequence). CDR3 loop: CSAPAGDSYEQYF.

V and J are TRBV29-1 and TRBJ2-5. The CDR3 runs to 13 residues. The germline gives CDR1 SQVTM, CDR2 ANQGSEA. CDR3 residues: CSVEDLGKETQYF.

V gene TRBV29-1 combines with J gene TRBJ2-2; the TCRdb D gene call, TRBD2, has no DNA to confirm it. The CDR3 loop spans 14 amino acids. Germline V gene sequence: CDR1 SQVTM, CDR2 ANQGSEA. The CDR3 sequence is CSAGLAGYTGELFF.

The chain combines TRBV6-2 or TRBV6-3 with TRBJ2-1; no DNA is available, so the TRBD1 call from TCRdb remains unchecked. Germline values: CDR1 MNHEY, CDR2 SVGEGT. This CDR3 region has 16 residues. The chain's CDR3 is CASSLGPAGVWDEQFF.

The genes are TRBV7-3 and TRBJ2-1; the TCRdb D gene call, TRBD1, has no DNA to confirm it. The CDR3 totals 15 residues. The germline gives CDR1 SGHTA, CDR2 FQGTGA. CDR3 sequence reads: CASSSAQGTYNEQFF.

This chain connects TRBV28 to TRBJ1-2. The CDR3 has 12 amino acids. Germline CDR1 reads MDHEN; CDR2 reads SYDVKM. This CDR3 reads CVIGGEENGYTF.